This T cell receptor (beta chain) was retrieved from a study of blood T cell repertoires in COVID-19. Study overall: COVID-19 samples from acute and convalescent phases originated in the United States, Italy and Spain. PBMCs, B-cell-depleted T cells, or T cells were the source of the cDNA or gDNA that made up the material.

Sequencing used immunoSEQ multiplex PCR; TCRdb keeps in-frame clones, though not all of them. The profile shows some 400,000 clones, 80% to 90% of them singletons. Clinical histories supplied by participants themselves formed the basis of cohort assignment. Each recovered donor of Cohort 3 presented with two negative PCRs, clearance, or symptom resolution. This CDR3 is 15 amino acids long. After removal of 3 bases from V and 4 bases from J, the junction contained 6 bases not matched to a gene. Germline V gives CDR1 KGHSH, CDR2 LQKENI. Sequencing was carried out using PBMCs or T cells enriched from blood (not recorded which). This sequence was found in a man younger than 45 who had recovered from COVID-19. This chain uses TRBV18 with TRBJ2-4, with 7 bases aligning to TRBD1. The CDR3 DNA reads as TGTGCCAGCTCACCTGGACAGGCCCGGAAAAACATTCAGTACTTC. As protein: CASSPGQARKNIQYF.